The T cell receptor (beta chain) described here comes from a study of blood T cell repertoires in COVID-19. Study-wide context: From T cells, B-cell-depleted T cells, or PBMCs came the material, which was cDNA or gDNA.

The CDR3 is made up of 13 amino acids. The germline CDR1 and CDR2 sequences are LNHDA and SQIVND (reference sequence). J lost 6 bases, V lost 8 bases, and 3 bases had no gene match. Original handling: Counts of nucleated cells, estimated from reference gene primer amplification, were obtained. Generated by immunoSEQ multiplex PCR, the TCRdb table keeps only in-frame clones and is missing some. V and J calls and clone size are as listed in that table; D and trimming were resolved from the DNA. Among about 75,000 clones, around 79% were seen once, and the ten largest hold about 5%. This TCR derives from an elderly woman with active or convalescent COVID-19. Sequencing used peripheral blood. The J gene is TRBJ1-6, the V gene TRBV19; TRBD1 agrees at 8 bases. DNA of the CDR3: TGTGCCAGTTCGGACAGGGTTAATTCACCCCTCCACTTT. It translates to CASSDRVNSPLHF.